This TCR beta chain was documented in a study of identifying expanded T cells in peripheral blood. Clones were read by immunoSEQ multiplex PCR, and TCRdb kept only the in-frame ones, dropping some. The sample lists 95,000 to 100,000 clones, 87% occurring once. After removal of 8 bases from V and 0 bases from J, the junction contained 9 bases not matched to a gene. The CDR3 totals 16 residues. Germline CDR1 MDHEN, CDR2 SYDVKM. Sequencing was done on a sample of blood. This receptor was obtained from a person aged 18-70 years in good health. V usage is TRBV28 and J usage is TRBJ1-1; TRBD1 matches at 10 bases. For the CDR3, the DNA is TGTGCCAGCGGGGACGACAGGGGGCGAATGAACACTGAAGCTTTCTTT. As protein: CASGDDRGRMNTEAFF.